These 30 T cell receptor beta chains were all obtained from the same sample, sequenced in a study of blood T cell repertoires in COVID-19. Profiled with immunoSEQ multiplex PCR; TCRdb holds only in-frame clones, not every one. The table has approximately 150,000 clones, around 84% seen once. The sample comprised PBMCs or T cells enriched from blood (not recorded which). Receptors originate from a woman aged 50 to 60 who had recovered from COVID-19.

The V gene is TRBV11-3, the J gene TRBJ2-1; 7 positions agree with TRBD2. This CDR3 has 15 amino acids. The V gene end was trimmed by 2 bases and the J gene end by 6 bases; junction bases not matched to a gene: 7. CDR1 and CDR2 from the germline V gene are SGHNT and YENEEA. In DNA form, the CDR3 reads TGTGCCAGCAGCTTAACCGGGAGGAGGGGCAATGAGCAGTTCTTC. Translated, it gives CASSLTGRRGNEQFF.

CDR3 region: CASSTHRRQVINEQFF. In DNA, the CDR3 is TGTGCCAGCAGCACCCACCGCCGACAGGTCATCAATGAGCAGTTCTTC. The chain combines TRBV11-2 with TRBJ2-1; D is perhaps TRBD1 (6 bases). Germline values: CDR1 SGHAT, CDR2 FQNNGV. Trimming stripped 5 bases from V and 6 bases from J, with 20 bases between. The CDR3 runs 16 residues.

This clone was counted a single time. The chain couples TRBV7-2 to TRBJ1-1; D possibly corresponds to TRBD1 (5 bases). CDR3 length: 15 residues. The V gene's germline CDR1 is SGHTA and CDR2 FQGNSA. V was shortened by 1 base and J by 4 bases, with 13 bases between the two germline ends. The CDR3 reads CASSLDGRASTEAFF. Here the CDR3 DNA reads TGTGCCAGCAGCTTAGATGGCAGGGCCAGCACTGAAGCTTTCTTT.

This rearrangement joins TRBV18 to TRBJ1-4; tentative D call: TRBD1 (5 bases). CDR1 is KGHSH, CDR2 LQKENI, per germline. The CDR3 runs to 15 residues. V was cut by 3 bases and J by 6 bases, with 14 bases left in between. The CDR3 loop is CASSPSLQEHEKLFF. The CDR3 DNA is TGTGCCAGCTCACCTTCCCTACAGGAACATGAAAAACTGTTTTTT.

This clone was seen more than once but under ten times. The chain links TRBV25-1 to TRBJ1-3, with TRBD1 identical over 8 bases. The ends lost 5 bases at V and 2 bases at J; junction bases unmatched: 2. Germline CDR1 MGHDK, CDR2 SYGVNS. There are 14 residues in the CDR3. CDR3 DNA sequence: TGTGCCAGCAGTCGGACAGGGACTGGAAACACCATATATTTT. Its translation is CASSRTGTGNTIYF.

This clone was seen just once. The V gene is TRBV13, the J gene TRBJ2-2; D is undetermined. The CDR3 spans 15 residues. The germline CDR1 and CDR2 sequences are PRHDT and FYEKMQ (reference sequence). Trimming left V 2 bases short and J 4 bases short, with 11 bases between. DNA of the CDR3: TGTGCCAGCAGCTTAATCCGGGTTTTCACCGGGGAGCTGTTTTTT. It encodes CASSLIRVFTGELFF.

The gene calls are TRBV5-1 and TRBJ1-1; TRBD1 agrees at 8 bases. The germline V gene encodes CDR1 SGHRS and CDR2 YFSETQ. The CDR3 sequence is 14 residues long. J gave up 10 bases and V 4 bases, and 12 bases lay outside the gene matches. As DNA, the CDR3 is TGCGCCAGCAGCCCCGGACAGGGAGACATAGGAGCTTTCTTT. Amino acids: CASSPGQGDIGAFF.

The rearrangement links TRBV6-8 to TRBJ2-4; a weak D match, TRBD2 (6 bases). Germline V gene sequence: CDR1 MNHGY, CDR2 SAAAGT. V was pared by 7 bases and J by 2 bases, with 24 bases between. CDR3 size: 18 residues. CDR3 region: CASTSDTTPEGPKNIQYF. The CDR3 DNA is TGTGCCAGCACTTCGGATACTACTCCGGAGGGACCCAAAAACATTCAGTACTTC.

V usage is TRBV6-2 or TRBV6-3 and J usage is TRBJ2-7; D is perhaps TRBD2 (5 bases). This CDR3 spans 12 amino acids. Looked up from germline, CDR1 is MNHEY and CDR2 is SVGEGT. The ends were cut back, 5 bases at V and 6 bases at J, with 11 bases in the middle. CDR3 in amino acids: CASSQPGGEQYF. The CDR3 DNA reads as TGTGCCAGCAGTCAGCCCGGAGGCGAGCAGTACTTC.

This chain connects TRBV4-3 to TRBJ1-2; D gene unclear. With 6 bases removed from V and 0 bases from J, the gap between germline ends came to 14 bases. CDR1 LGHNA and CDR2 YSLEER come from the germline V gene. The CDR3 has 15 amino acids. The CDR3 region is CASSPDFAANYGYTF. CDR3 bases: TGCGCCAGCAGTCCCGACTTTGCAGCTAACTATGGCTACACCTTC.

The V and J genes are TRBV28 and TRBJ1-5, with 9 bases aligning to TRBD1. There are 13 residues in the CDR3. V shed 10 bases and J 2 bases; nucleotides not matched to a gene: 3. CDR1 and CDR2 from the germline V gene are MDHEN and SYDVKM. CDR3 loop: CAIWDRGNQPQHF. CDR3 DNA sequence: TGTGCCATCTGGGACAGGGGCAATCAGCCCCAGCATTTT.

In nucleotides, the CDR3 is TGTGCCAGCAGTCTAGCGGGAGGGCCCGCCGGGGAGCTGTTTTTT. Translation: CASSLAGGPAGELFF. V usage is TRBV7-6 and J usage is TRBJ2-2, with TRBD2 matching over 12 bases. CDR1 is SGHVS, CDR2 FNYEAQ, per germline. The V and J ends lost 6 bases and 6 bases, in that order; junction bases with no gene match: 5. This CDR3 is built from 15 residues.

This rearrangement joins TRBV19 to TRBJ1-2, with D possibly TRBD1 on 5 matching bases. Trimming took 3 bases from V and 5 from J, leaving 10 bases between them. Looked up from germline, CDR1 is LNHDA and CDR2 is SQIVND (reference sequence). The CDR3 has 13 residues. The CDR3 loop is CASSIGGSYGYTF. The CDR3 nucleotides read TGTGCCAGTAGTATTGGGGGGTCTTATGGCTACACCTTC.

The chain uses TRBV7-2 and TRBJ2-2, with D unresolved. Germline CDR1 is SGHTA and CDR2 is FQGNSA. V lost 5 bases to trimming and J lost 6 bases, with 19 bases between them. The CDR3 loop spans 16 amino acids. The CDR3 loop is CASSLDFSLLSGELFF. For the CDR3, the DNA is TGTGCCAGCAGCCTTGACTTCTCCCTTTTGTCCGGGGAGCTGTTTTTT. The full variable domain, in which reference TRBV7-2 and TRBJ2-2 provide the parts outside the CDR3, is GAGVSQSPSNKVTEKGKDVELRCDPISGHTALYWYRQSLGQGLEFLIYFQGNSAPDKSGLPSDRFSAERTGGSVSTLTIQRTQQEDSAVYLCASSLDFSLLSGELFFGEGSRLTVL.

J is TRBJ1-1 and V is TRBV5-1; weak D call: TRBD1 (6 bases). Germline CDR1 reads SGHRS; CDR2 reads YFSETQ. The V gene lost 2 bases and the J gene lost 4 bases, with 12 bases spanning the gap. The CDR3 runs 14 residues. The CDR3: CASSLQGSRTEAFF. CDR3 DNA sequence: TGCGCCAGCAGCTTACAGGGTTCCCGCACTGAAGCTTTCTTT.

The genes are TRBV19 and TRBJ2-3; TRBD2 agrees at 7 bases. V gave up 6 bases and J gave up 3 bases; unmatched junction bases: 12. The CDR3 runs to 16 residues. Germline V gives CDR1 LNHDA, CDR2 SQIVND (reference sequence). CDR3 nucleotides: TGTGCCAGTAGAAGGGGACTACCAATGGGAACAGATACGCAGTATTTT. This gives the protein CASRRGLPMGTDTQYF.

The CDR3 loop reads CASQESGIYGYTF. In DNA form, the CDR3 reads TGTGCCAGCCAGGAATCGGGGATCTATGGCTACACCTTC. V and J are TRBV6-1 and TRBJ1-2, with D uncertain. The germline V gene encodes CDR1 MNHNS and CDR2 SASEGT. The CDR3 is 13 residues long. Deletions cut 8 bases from V and 4 bases from J, with 14 bases between.

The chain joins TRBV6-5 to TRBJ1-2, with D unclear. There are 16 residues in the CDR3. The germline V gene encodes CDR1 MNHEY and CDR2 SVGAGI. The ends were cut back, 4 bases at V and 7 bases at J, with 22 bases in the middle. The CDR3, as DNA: TGTGCCAGCAGTTCTAACGATCCGGGTACTCCCCGTGGCTACACCTTC. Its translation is CASSSNDPGTPRGYTF.

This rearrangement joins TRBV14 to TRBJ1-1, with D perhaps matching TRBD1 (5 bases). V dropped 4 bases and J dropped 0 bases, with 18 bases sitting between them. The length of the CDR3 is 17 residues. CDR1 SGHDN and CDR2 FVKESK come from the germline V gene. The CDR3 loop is CASSPRQTSEMNTEAFF. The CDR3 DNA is TGTGCCAGCAGCCCCCGACAGACCAGCGAAATGAACACTGAAGCTTTCTTT.

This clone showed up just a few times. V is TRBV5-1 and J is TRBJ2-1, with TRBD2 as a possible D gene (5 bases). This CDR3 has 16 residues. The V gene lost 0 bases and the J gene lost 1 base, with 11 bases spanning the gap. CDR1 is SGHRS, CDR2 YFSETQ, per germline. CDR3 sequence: CASSLGGLGSYNEQFF. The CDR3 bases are TGCGCCAGCAGCTTGGGCGGGTTGGGGTCCTACAATGAGCAGTTCTTC.

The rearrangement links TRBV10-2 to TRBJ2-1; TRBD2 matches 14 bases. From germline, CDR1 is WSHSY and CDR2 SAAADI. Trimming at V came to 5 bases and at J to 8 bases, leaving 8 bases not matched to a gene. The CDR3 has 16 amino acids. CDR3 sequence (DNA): TGCGCCAGCAGTACCGGGACTAGCGGGAGTATCGATGAGCAGTTCTTC. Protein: CASSTGTSGSIDEQFF.

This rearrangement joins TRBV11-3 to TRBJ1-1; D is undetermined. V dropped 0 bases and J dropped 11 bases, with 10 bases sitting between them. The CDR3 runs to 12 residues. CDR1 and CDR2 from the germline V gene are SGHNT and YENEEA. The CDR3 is CASSLDSPRAFF. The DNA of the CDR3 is TGTGCCAGCAGCTTAGACAGTCCCAGGGCTTTCTTT.

CDR3 loop: CASSLTENYGYTF. The CDR3 DNA is TGCGCCAGCAGCTTGACGGAGAACTATGGCTACACCTTC. The V gene is TRBV5-1, the J gene TRBJ1-2; D call uncertain. The germline V and J ends were trimmed by 1 base and 2 bases, with 6 bases remaining between them. Germline CDR1 and CDR2: SGHRS and YFSETQ. This CDR3 spans 13 amino acids. Drawing the rest from reference TRBV5-1 and TRBJ1-2, the complete variable domain is KAGVTQTPRYLIKTRGQQVTLSCSPISGHRSVSWYQQTPGQGLQFLFEYFSETQRNKGNFPGRFSGRQFSNSRSEMNVSTLELGDSALYLCASSLTENYGYTFGSGTRLTVV.

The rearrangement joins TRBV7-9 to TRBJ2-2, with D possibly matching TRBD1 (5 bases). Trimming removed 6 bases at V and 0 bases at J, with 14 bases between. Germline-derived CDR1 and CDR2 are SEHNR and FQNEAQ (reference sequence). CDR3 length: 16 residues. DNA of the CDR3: TGTGCCAGCAGTCAAGTGACAGTGTCGAACACCGGGGAGCTGTTTTTT. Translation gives CASSQVTVSNTGELFF.

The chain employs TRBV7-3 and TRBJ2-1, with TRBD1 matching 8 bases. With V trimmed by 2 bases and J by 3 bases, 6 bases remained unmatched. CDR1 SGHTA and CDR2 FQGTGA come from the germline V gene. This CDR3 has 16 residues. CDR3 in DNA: TGTGCCAGCAGCTTAGGAAAAGGACAGGGCTACAATGAGCAGTTCTTC. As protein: CASSLGKGQGYNEQFF.

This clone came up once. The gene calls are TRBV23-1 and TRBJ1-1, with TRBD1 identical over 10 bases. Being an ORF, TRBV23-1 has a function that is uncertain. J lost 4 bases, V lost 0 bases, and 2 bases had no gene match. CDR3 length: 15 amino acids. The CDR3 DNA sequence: TGCGCCAGCAGTCAATCGGACAGGGGGGGCACTGAAGCTTTCTTT. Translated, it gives CASSQSDRGGTEAFF.

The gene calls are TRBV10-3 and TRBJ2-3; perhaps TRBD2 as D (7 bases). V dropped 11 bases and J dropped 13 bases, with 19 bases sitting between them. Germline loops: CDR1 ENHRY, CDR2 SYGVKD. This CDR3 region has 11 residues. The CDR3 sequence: CASRGGGLEYF. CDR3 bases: TGTGCCTCCCGAGGGGGGGGGTTGGAGTATTTT.

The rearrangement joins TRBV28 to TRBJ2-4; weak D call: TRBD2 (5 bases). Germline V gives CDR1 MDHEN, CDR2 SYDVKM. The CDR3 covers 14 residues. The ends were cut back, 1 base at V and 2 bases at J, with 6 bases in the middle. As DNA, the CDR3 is TGTGCCAGCAGTTTATTAGCGCCCAAAAACATTCAGTACTTC. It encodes CASSLLAPKNIQYF.

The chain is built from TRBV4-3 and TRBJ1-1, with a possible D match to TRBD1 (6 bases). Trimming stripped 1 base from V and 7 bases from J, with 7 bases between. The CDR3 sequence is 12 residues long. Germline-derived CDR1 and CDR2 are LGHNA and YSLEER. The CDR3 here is CASSQGGGEAFF. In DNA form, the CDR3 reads TGCGCCAGCAGCCAAGGAGGGGGTGAAGCTTTCTTT.

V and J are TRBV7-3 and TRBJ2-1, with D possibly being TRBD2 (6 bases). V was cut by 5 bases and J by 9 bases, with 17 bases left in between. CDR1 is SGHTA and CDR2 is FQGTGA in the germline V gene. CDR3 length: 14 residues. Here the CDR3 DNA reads TGTGCCAGCAGCAAAACAGGAGGGCTAGGTGAGCAGTTCTTC. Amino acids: CASSKTGGLGEQFF.